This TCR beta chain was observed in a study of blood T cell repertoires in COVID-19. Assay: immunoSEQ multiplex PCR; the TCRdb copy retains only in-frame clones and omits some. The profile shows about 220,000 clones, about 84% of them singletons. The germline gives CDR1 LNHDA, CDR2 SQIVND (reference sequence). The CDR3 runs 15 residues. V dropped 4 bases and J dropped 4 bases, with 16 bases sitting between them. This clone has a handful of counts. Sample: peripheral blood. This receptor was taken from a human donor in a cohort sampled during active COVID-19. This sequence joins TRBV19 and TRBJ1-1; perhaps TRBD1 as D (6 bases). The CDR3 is CASSSAGVVSTEAFF. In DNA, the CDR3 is TGTGCCAGTAGTAGCGCAGGGGTTGTGAGCACTGAAGCTTTCTTT.